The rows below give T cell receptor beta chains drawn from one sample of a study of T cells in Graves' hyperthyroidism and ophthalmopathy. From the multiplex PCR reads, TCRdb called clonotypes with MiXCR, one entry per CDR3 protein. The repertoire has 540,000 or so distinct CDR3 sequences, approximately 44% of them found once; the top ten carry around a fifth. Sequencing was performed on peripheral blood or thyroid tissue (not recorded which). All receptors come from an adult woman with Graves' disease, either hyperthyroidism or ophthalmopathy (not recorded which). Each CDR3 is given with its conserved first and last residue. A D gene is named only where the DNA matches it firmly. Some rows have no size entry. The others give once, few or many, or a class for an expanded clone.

CDR3 DNA: TGTGCCAGCAGCTACGTTGACAGGAGATTAACAGAGCAGTACTTC
CDR3 protein: CASSYVDRRLTEQYF
clone size: many
V gene: TRBV7-2
D gene: -
J gene: TRBJ2-7

CDR3 DNA: TGCGCCATCGGGACAGGTTTAAAACTGTTTTTT
CDR3 protein: CAIGTGLKLFF
clone size: -
V gene: TRBV10-2
D gene: TRBD1
J gene: TRBJ1-4

CDR3 DNA: TGCAGTGCTAGAGTGACAGGGAGAAATGGCTACACCTTC
CDR3 protein: CSARVTGRNGYTF
clone size: -
V gene: TRBV20-1
D gene: TRBD1
J gene: TRBJ1-2

CDR3 DNA: TGTGCCTGCAGTGCACCCCGGGTTCGGGGAGCCGGGGAGCTGTTTTTT
CDR3 protein: CACSAPRVRGAGELFF
clone size: once
V gene: TRBV25-1
D gene: -
J gene: TRBJ2-2

CDR3 DNA: TGTGCCATCAGTGACCGGGGCGCGGGGAACACTGAAGCTTTCTTT
CDR3 protein: CAISDRGAGNTEAFF
clone size: -
V gene: TRBV10-3
D gene: -
J gene: TRBJ1-1

CDR3 DNA: TGTGCCTGGAGACATCCCGGAGCTTTCTTT
CDR3 protein: CAWRHPGAFF
clone size: few
V gene: TRBV30
D gene: -
J gene: TRBJ1-1

CDR3 DNA: TGCGCCAGCAGCTTGTCCCCGGGGGGCATGGAGACCCAGTACTTC
CDR3 protein: CASSLSPGGMETQYF
clone size: many
V gene: TRBV5-1
D gene: -
J gene: TRBJ2-5

CDR3 DNA: TGCAGTGCCCCGGACAGAAGCAATCAGCCCCAGCATTTT
CDR3 protein: CSAPDRSNQPQHF
clone size: -
V gene: TRBV20-1
D gene: -
J gene: TRBJ1-5

CDR3 DNA: TGCGCCAGCAGCATCACCACGTCCGGGACCCAATTCTCCTACGAGCAGTACTTC
CDR3 protein: CASSITTSGTQFSYEQYF
clone size: many
V gene: TRBV5-1
D gene: -
J gene: TRBJ2-7

CDR3 DNA: TGTGCCAGCAGCTTGGGGGTCCGTGGCTACACCTTC
CDR3 protein: CASSLGVRGYTF
clone size: many
V gene: TRBV5-6
D gene: -
J gene: TRBJ1-2

CDR3 DNA: TGCGCCAGCAGCCAAGATGGGACAGAGCAAGAGACCCAGTACTTC
CDR3 protein: CASSQDGTEQETQYF
clone size: many
V gene: TRBV4-1
D gene: TRBD1
J gene: TRBJ2-5

CDR3 DNA: TGTGCCAGCAGCCAAGATCCGGGCCTAGGCTACGAGCAGTACTTC
CDR3 protein: CASSQDPGLGYEQYF
clone size: many
V gene: TRBV3-1
D gene: -
J gene: TRBJ2-7

CDR3 DNA: TGCAGCGTCGTCAGCTCCACCCAAGAGACCCAGTACTTC
CDR3 protein: CSVVSSTQETQYF
clone size: once
V gene: TRBV29-1
D gene: -
J gene: TRBJ2-5

CDR3 DNA: -
CDR3 protein: CASSLEGEQPGSCFF
clone size: -
V gene: TRBV5-8
D gene: -
J gene: TRBJ2-2

CDR3 DNA: TGCGCCAGCAGTGAGAACTTAATGGCTGAAGCTTTCTTT
CDR3 protein: CASSENLMAEAFF
clone size: -
V gene: TRBV10-2
D gene: -
J gene: TRBJ1-1

CDR3 DNA: TGCGCCAGCAGCTCCATCCAGGGGGCGGAAAAAACCTACGAGCAGTACTTC
CDR3 protein: CASSSIQGAEKTYEQYF
clone size: -
V gene: TRBV5-1
D gene: TRBD1
J gene: TRBJ2-7

CDR3 DNA: TGTGCCATCAGTGAGGGACTAGCGCCCGGGGAGCTGTTTTTT
CDR3 protein: CAISEGLAPGELFF
clone size: -
V gene: TRBV10-3
D gene: TRBD2
J gene: TRBJ2-2

CDR3 DNA: TGTGCCTGGAGTGTTTATGGAGGGCGGGGAGCTTTCTTT
CDR3 protein: CAWSVYGGRGAFF
clone size: -
V gene: TRBV30
D gene: -
J gene: TRBJ1-1

CDR3 DNA: TGTGCCAGCAGGATCCGGGACAGGGAACACTATGGCTACACCTTC
CDR3 protein: CASRIRDREHYGYTF
clone size: once
V gene: TRBV10-2
D gene: TRBD1
J gene: TRBJ1-2

CDR3 DNA: TGTGCCACCGCCTCCGGAGGGGATAACTATGGCTACACCTTC
CDR3 protein: CATASGGDNYGYTF
clone size: many
V gene: TRBV24-1
D gene: -
J gene: TRBJ1-2

CDR3 DNA: TGTGCCAGCAGCGTAAACACCGGGGAGCTGTTTTTT
CDR3 protein: CASSVNTGELFF
clone size: many
V gene: TRBV9
D gene: -
J gene: TRBJ2-2

CDR3 DNA: TGTGCCAGCCACGACAGGGGAAGCTATGGCTACACCTTC
CDR3 protein: CASHDRGSYGYTF
clone size: -
V gene: TRBV15
D gene: TRBD1
J gene: TRBJ1-2

CDR3 DNA: TGTGCCAGCAGTTACGACAGGGGTCCAACCTACGAGCAGTACTTC
CDR3 protein: CASSYDRGPTYEQYF
clone size: -
V gene: TRBV6-5
D gene: TRBD1
J gene: TRBJ2-7

CDR3 DNA: TGTGCCAGCAGCCTTCGATATGAAGCTTTCTTT
CDR3 protein: CASSLRYEAFF
clone size: many
V gene: TRBV7-9
D gene: -
J gene: TRBJ1-1

CDR3 DNA: TGTGCCACCAGCAGAGAACTCGCAGGGACTCAGACCCAGTACTTC
CDR3 protein: CATSRELAGTQTQYF
clone size: once
V gene: TRBV15
D gene: -
J gene: TRBJ2-5

CDR3 DNA: TGCGCCAGCAGTGGGGGGGGGGTCCAAGAGACCCAGTACTTC
CDR3 protein: CASSGGGVQETQYF
clone size: many
V gene: TRBV10-2
D gene: TRBD2
J gene: TRBJ2-5

CDR3 DNA: TGTGCCAGCAGCTTAGAGCAGCAAGAGACCCAGCATTTT
CDR3 protein: CASSLEQQETQHF
clone size: -
V gene: TRBV7-9
D gene: -
J gene: TRBJ1-5

CDR3 DNA: TGTGCCAGCAGTATGACAGGGGGAGGAGAGACCCAGTACTTC
CDR3 protein: CASSMTGGGETQYF
clone size: few
V gene: TRBV12-3/TRBV12-4
D gene: TRBD1
J gene: TRBJ2-5

CDR3 DNA: TGTGCCATCAGTTTTGGACAGGGGGTCCATCGAGAGACCCAGTACTTC
CDR3 protein: CAISFGQGVHRETQYF
clone size: -
V gene: TRBV10-3
D gene: TRBD1
J gene: TRBJ2-5

CDR3 DNA: TGTGCCAGCAGACCCCTGACTAGCTCGTACGAGCAGTACTTC
CDR3 protein: CASRPLTSSYEQYF
clone size: -
V gene: TRBV2
D gene: TRBD2
J gene: TRBJ2-7

CDR3 DNA: TGTGCCAGCAGTTATTCCGGACAGGGCGAAAACACCATATATTTT
CDR3 protein: CASSYSGQGENTIYF
clone size: many
V gene: TRBV6-5
D gene: TRBD1
J gene: TRBJ1-3

CDR3 DNA: TGTGCCACCGCTGGGGAGGCCGGTCACCCCGGACCCCAGCATTTT
CDR3 protein: CATAGEAGHPGPQHF
clone size: -
V gene: TRBV19
D gene: -
J gene: TRBJ1-5

CDR3 DNA: TGTGCCAGCAGGGATAATTCACCCCTCCACTTT
CDR3 protein: CASRDNSPLHF
clone size: many
V gene: TRBV2
D gene: -
J gene: TRBJ1-6

CDR3 DNA: TGTGCCACCAGCAGAGTACCAGGGCGGGAGACCCAGTACTTC
CDR3 protein: CATSRVPGRETQYF
clone size: many
V gene: TRBV15
D gene: -
J gene: TRBJ2-5

CDR3 DNA: TGTGCCAGCAGCGTAGCTCTCAGGGGGCCCTATGGCTACACCTTC
CDR3 protein: CASSVALRGPYGYTF
clone size: many
V gene: TRBV9
D gene: TRBD1
J gene: TRBJ1-2

CDR3 DNA: TGTGCCAGCAGCGAGAGCGGGATCTCCTACGAGCAGTACTTC
CDR3 protein: CASSESGISYEQYF
clone size: -
V gene: TRBV2
D gene: TRBD2
J gene: TRBJ2-7

CDR3 DNA: TGTGCCTGCAGCTTCTCCGCTAGCGGGGGGGGGATCCAAGAGACCCAGTACTTC
CDR3 protein: CACSFSASGGGIQETQYF
clone size: once
V gene: TRBV5-5
D gene: TRBD2
J gene: TRBJ2-5

CDR3 DNA: TGTGCCAGTAGTATCGCGAGGGCGCAGCCCCAGCATTTT
CDR3 protein: CASSIARAQPQHF
clone size: many
V gene: TRBV19
D gene: -
J gene: TRBJ1-5

CDR3 DNA: TGTGCCAGCAGCCCAACCGGGACAGGGGGCGTCGGCTATGGCTACACCTTC
CDR3 protein: CASSPTGTGGVGYGYTF
clone size: once
V gene: TRBV5-1
D gene: TRBD1
J gene: TRBJ1-2

CDR3 DNA: TGTGCCAGCAGCAGACAGGGCCTTGAAGCTTTCTTT
CDR3 protein: CASSRQGLEAFF
clone size: -
V gene: TRBV7-2
D gene: TRBD1
J gene: TRBJ1-1

CDR3 DNA: TGTGCCAGCAGCGTTTCCCTGGGCGCCAACACTGAAGCTTTCTTT
CDR3 protein: CASSVSLGANTEAFF
clone size: many
V gene: TRBV5-8
D gene: -
J gene: TRBJ1-1

CDR3 DNA: TGTGCCAGTAGTATAGATCTCTCCCGACAGCAGCCCCAGCATTTT
CDR3 protein: CASSIDLSRQQPQHF
clone size: many
V gene: TRBV19
D gene: -
J gene: TRBJ1-5

CDR3 DNA: TGCAGCGTTGGGGGTCTACAGGGCGGGCACTCTGGGGCCAACGTCCTGACTTTC
CDR3 protein: CSVGGLQGGHSGANVLTF
clone size: few
V gene: TRBV29-1
D gene: -
J gene: TRBJ2-6

CDR3 DNA: TGCAGTGCTTGGGCTGACAGGGGACAAGAGACCCAGTACTTC
CDR3 protein: CSAWADRGQETQYF
clone size: few
V gene: TRBV20-1
D gene: TRBD1
J gene: TRBJ2-5

CDR3 DNA: TGTGCCAGCAGCTTCCTAGGGGGGGGGGCTCAGCCCCAGCATTTT
CDR3 protein: CASSFLGGGAQPQHF
clone size: once
V gene: TRBV7-8
D gene: -
J gene: TRBJ1-5